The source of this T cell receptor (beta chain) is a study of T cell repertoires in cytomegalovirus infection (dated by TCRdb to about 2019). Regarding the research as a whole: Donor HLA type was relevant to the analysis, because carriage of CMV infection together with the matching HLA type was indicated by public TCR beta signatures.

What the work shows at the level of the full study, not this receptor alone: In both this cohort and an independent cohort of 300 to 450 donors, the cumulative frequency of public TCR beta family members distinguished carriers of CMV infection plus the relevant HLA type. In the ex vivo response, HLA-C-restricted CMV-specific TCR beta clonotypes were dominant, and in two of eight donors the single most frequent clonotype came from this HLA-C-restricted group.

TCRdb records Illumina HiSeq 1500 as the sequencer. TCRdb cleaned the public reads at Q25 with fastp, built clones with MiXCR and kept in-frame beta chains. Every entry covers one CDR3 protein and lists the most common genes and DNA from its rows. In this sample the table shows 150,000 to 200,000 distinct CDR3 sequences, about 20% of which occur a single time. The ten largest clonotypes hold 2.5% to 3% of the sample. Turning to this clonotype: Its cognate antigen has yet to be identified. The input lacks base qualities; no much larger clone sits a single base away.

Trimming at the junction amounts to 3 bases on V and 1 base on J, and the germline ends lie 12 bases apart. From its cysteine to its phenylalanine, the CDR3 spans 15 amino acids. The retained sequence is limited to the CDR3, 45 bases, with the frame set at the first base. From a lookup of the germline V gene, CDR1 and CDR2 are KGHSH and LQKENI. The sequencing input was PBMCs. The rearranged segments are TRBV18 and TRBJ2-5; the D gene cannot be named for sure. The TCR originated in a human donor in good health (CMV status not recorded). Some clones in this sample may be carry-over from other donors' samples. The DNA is TGTGCCAGCTCACCCCGGCATGGTCCCCAAGAGACCCAGTACTTC. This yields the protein CASSPRHGPQETQYF.